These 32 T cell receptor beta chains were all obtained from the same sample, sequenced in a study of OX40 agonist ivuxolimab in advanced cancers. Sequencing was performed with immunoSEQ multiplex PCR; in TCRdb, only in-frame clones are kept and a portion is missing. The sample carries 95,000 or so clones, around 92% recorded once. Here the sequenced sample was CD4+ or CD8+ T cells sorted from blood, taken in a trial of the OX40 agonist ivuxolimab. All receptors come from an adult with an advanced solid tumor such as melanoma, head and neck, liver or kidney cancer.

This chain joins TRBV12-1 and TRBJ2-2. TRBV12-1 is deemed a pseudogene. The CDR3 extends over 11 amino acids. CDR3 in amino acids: CASSLSGELFF. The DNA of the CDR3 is TGTGCCAGCAGCTTATCCGGGGAGCTGTTTTTT.

The CDR3 DNA sequence: TGTGCCAGTAGTGACAGGGGTCAGACTAATGAAAAACTGTTTTTT. Translating it yields CASSDRGQTNEKLFF. V is TRBV19 and J is TRBJ1-4, with 8 bases that match TRBD1. V shed 5 bases and J 2 bases; nucleotides not matched to a gene: 4. Germline CDR1 is LNHDA and CDR2 is SQIVND (reference sequence). There are 15 residues in the CDR3. The full variable domain, with the rest looked up from reference TRBV19 and TRBJ1-4, is DGGITQSPKYLFRKEGQNVTLSCEQNLNHDAMYWYRQDPGQGLRLIYYSQIVNDFQKGDIAEGYSVSREKKESFPLTVTSAQKNPTAFYLCASSDRGQTNEKLFFGSGTQLSVL.

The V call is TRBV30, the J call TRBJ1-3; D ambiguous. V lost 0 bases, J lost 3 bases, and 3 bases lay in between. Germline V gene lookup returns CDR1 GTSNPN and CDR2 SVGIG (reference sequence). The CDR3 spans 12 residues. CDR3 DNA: TGTGCCTGGAGTGTAAATGGAAACACCATATATTTT. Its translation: CAWSVNGNTIYF.

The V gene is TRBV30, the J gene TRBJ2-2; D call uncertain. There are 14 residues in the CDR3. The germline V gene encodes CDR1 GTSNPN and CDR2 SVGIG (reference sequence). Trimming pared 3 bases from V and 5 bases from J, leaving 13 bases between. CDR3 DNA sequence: TGTGCCTGGAGGCGTGGCGTTTTTACCGGGGAGCTGTTTTTT. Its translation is CAWRRGVFTGELFF.

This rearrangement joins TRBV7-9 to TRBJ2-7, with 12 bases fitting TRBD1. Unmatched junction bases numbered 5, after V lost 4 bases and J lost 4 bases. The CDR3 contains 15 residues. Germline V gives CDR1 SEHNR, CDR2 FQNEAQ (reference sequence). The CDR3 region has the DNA TGTGCCAGCAGCTCCGAGGGACAGGGGGCATACGAGCAGTACTTC. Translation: CASSSEGQGAYEQYF. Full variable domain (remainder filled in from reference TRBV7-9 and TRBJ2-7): DTGVSQNPRHKITKRGQNVTFRCDPISEHNRLYWYRQTLGQGPEFLTYFQNEAQLEKSRLLSDRFSAERPKGSFSTLEIQRTEQGDSAMYLCASSSEGQGAYEQYFGPGTRLTVT.

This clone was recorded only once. CDR3 in amino acids: CASSLGAGSSNQPQHF. CDR3 nucleotide sequence: TGTGCCAGCTCACTGGGGGCTGGATCGAGCAATCAGCCCCAGCATTTT. J is TRBJ1-5 and V is TRBV18; D is perhaps TRBD1 (6 bases). The CDR3 length is 16 residues. The germline V gene has CDR1 KGHSH and CDR2 LQKENI. The V and J ends lost 4 bases and 1 base respectively, with 14 bases between them.

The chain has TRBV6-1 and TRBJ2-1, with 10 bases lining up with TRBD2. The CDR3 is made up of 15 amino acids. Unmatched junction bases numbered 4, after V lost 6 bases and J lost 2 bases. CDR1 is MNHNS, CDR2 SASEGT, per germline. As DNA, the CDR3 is TGTGCCAGCAGGAAAAGCGGGAGGGCCTACAATGAGCAGTTCTTC. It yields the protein CASRKSGRAYNEQFF.

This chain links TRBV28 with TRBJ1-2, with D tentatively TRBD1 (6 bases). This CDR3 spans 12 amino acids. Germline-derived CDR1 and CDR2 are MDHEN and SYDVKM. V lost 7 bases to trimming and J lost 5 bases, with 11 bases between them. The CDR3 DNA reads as TGTGCCAGCAATTTCAGGGGATATGGCTACACCTTC. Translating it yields CASNFRGYGYTF.

The chain's CDR3 is CASSAISGHGYTF. CDR3 DNA: TGTGCCAGCAGTGCCATCTCCGGCCATGGCTACACCTTC. This chain uses TRBV2 with TRBJ1-2; D unresolved. Trimming took off 4 bases at V and 6 bases at J, with 12 bases between the two ends. The CDR3 is 13 residues long. The germline gives CDR1 SNHLY, CDR2 FYNNEI.

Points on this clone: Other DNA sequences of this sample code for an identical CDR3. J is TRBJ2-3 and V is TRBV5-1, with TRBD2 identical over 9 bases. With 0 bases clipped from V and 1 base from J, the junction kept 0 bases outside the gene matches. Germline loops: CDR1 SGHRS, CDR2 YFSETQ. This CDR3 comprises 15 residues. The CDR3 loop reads CASSLGLAGTDTQYF. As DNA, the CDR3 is TGCGCCAGCAGCTTGGGACTAGCGGGCACAGATACGCAGTATTTT. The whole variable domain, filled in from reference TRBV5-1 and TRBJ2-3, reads KAGVTQTPRYLIKTRGQQVTLSCSPISGHRSVSWYQQTPGQGLQFLFEYFSETQRNKGNFPGRFSGRQFSNSRSEMNVSTLELGDSALYLCASSLGLAGTDTQYFGPGTRLTVL.

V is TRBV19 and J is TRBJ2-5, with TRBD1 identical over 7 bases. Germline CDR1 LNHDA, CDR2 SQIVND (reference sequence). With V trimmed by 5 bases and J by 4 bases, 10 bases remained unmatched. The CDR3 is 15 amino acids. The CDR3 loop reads CASSADRVSGETQYF. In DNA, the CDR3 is TGTGCCAGTAGTGCCGACAGGGTTTCGGGAGAGACCCAGTACTTC.

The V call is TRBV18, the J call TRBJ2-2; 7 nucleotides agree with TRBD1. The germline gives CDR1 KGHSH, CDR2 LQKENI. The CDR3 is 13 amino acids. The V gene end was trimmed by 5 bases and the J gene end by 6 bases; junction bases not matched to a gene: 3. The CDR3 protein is CASSNRGSGELFF. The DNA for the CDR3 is TGTGCCAGCTCAAACAGGGGTTCCGGGGAGCTGTTTTTT.

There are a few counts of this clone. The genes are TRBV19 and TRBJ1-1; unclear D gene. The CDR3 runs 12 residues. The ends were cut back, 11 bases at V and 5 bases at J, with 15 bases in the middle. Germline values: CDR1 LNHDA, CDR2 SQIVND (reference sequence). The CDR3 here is CAALSPRTEAFF. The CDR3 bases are TGTGCCGCCTTGTCGCCGAGGACTGAAGCTTTCTTT.

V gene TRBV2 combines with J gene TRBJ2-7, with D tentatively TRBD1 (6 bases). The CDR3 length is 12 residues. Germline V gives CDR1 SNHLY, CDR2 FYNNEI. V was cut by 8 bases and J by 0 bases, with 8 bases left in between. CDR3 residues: CASHRDSYEQYF. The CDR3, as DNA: TGTGCCAGCCACAGGGACTCCTACGAGCAGTACTTC. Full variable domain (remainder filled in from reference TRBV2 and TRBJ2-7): EPEVTQTPSHQVTQMGQEVILRCVPISNHLYFYWYRQILGQKVEFLVSFYNNEISEKSEIFDDQFSVERPDGSNFTLKIRSTKLEDSAMYFCASHRDSYEQYFGPGTRLTVT.

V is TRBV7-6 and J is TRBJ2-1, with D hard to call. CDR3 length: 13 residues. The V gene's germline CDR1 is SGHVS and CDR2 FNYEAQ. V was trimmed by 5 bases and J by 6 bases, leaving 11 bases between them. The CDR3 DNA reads TGTGCCAGCAGCCGTATTTTGGGCAATGAGCAGTTCTTC. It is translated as CASSRILGNEQFF.

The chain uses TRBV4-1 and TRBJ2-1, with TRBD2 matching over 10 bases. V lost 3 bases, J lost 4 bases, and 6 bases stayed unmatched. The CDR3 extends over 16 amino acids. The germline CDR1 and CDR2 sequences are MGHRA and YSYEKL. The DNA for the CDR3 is TGCGCCAGCAGCCATCCGACTAGCGGGTCGTACAATGAGCAGTTCTTC. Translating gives CASSHPTSGSYNEQFF.

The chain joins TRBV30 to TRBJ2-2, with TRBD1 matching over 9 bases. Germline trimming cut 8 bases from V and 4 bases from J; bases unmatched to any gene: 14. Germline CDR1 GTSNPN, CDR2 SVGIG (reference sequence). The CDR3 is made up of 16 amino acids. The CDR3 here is CAGPKDRGSGTGELFF. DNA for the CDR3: TGTGCCGGACCGAAGGACAGGGGTTCGGGCACCGGGGAGCTGTTTTTT.

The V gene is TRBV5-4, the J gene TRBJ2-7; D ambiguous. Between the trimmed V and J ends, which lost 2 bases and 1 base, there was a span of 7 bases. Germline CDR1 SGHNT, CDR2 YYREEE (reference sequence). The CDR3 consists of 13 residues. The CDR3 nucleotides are TGTGCCAGCAGCTTAGGTCAGTCCTACGAGCAGTACTTC. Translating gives CASSLGQSYEQYF. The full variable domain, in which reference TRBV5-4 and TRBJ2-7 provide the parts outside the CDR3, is ETGVTQSPTHLIKTRGQQVTLRCSSQSGHNTVSWYQQALGQGPQFIFQYYREEENGRGNFPPRFSGLQFPNYSSELNVNALELDDSALYLCASSLGQSYEQYFGPGTRLTVT.

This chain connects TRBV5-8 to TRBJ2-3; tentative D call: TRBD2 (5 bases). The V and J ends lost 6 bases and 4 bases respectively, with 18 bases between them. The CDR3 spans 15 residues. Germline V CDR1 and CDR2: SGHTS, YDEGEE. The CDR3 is CASTTASTMADTQYF. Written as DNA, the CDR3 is TGTGCCAGCACGACGGCTAGCACTATGGCAGATACGCAGTATTTT.

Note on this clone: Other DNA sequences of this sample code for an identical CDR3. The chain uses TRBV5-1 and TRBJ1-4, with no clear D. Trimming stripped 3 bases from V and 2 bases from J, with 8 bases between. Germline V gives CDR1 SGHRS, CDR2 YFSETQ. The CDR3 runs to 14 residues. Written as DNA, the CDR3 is TGCGCCAGCAGCTCCTCCGGGACTAATGAAAAACTGTTTTTT. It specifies CASSSSGTNEKLFF. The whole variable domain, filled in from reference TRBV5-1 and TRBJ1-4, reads KAGVTQTPRYLIKTRGQQVTLSCSPISGHRSVSWYQQTPGQGLQFLFEYFSETQRNKGNFPGRFSGRQFSNSRSEMNVSTLELGDSALYLCASSSSGTNEKLFFGSGTQLSVL.

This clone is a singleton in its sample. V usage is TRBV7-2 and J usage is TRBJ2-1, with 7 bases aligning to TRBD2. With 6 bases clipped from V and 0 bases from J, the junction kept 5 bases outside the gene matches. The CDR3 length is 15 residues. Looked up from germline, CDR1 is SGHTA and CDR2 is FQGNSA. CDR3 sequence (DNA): TGTGCCAGCAGGCCAGCGGGGAGCTCCTACAATGAGCAGTTCTTC. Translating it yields CASRPAGSSYNEQFF.

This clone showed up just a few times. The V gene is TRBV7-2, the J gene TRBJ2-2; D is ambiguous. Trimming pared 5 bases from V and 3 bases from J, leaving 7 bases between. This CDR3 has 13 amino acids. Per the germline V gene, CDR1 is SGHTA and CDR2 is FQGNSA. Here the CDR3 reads CASSEQHTGELFF. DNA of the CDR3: TGTGCCAGCAGCGAACAACACACCGGGGAGCTGTTTTTT.

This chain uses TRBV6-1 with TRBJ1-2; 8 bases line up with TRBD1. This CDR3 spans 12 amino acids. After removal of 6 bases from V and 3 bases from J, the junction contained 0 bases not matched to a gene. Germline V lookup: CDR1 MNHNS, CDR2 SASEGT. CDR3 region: CASRTGDYGYTF. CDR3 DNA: TGTGCCAGCAGGACAGGGGACTATGGCTACACCTTC.

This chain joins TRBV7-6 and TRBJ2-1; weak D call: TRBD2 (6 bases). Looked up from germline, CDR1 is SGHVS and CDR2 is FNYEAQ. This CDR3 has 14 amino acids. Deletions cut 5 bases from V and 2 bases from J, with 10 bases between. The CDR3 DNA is TGTGCCAGCAGCGCGGGACTTCCCTACAATGAGCAGTTCTTC. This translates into CASSAGLPYNEQFF.

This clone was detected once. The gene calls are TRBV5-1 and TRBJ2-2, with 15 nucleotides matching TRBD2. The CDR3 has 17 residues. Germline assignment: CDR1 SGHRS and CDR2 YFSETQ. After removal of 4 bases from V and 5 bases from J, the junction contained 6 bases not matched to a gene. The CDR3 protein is CASSPGLAGGRTGELFF. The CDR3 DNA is TGCGCCAGCAGCCCCGGACTAGCGGGGGGGCGTACCGGGGAGCTGTTTTTT.

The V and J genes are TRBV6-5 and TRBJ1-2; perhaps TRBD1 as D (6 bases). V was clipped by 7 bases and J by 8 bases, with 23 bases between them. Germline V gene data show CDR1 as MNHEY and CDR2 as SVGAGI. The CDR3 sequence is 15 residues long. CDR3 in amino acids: CASNDGNGQRRGYTF. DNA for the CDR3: TGTGCCAGCAATGACGGGAACGGACAGCGACGGGGCTACACCTTC.

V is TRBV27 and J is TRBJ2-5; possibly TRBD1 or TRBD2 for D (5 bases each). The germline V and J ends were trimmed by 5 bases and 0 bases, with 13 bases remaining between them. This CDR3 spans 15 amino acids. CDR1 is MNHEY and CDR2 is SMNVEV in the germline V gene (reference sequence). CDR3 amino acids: CASSLVGEHQETQYF. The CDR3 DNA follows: TGTGCCAGCAGTCTAGTGGGGGAGCACCAAGAGACCCAGTACTTC.

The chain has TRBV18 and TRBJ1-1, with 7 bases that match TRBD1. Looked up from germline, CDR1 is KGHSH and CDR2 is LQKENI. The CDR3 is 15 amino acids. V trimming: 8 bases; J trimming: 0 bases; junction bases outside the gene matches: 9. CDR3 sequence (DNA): TGTGCCAGCCCGCCAGGAGGGGGCATGAACACTGAAGCTTTCTTT. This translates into CASPPGGGMNTEAFF.

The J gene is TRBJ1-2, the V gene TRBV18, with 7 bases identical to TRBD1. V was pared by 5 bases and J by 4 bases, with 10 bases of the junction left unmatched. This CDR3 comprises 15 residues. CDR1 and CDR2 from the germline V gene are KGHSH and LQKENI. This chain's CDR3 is CASSAAGTESYGYTF. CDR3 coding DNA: TGTGCCAGCTCAGCTGCCGGGACAGAGTCCTATGGCTACACCTTC.

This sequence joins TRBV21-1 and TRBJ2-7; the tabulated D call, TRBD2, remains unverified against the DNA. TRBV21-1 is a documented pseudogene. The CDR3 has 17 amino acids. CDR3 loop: CASRKLAANSDAYEQYF. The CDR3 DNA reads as TGTGCCAGCAGAAAACTAGCGGCCAATTCCGACGCCTACGAGCAGTACTTC.

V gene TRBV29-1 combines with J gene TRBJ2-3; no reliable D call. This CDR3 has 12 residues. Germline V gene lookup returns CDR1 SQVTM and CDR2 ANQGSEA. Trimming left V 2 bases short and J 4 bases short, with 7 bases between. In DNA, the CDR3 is TGCAGCGTTGAATGGAATCCAGATACGCAGTATTTT. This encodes CSVEWNPDTQYF.

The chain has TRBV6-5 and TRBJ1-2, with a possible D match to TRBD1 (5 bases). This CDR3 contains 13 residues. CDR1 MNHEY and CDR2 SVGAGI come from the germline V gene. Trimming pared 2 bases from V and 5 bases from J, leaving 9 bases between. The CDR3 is CASSYPDSYGYTF. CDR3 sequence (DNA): TGTGCCAGCAGTTACCCAGACAGTTATGGCTACACCTTC.